A selection of T cell receptor beta chains follows, all from one sample in a study of blood T cell repertoires in COVID-19. Sequencing was performed with immunoSEQ multiplex PCR; in TCRdb, only in-frame clones are kept and a portion is missing. The data show about 170,000 clones, less than 90% seen once. The material sequenced was peripheral blood. These receptor sequences come from a woman between 55 and 75 years old with COVID-19, enrolled during active disease. The CDR3 runs from the conserved cysteine through the conserved F or W. The D gene is left open where the match is weak. Clone size is given for some rows only: seen once, a few or many times, or a class if the clone is expanded.

CDR3nt | CDR3aa | j_gene | abundance | d_gene | v_gene
TGTGCCAGCACCCAAGCGGGACAGCTCTATGGCTACACCTTC | CASTQAGQLYGYTF | TRBJ1-2 | few | TRBD1 | TRBV7-9
TGTGCCAGCAGCGGAAGGGGACAAGAGACCCAGTACTTC | CASSGRGQETQYF | TRBJ2-5 | NA | NA | TRBV2
TGCGCCAGCAGCTTATTAGAGGGTAGGAACACTGAAGCTTTCTTT | CASSLLEGRNTEAFF | TRBJ1-1 | NA | NA | TRBV5-1
TGTGCCACAGGGCAGGGGCTAAACACTGAAGCTTTCTTT | CATGQGLNTEAFF | TRBJ1-1 | NA | NA | TRBV14
TGTGCCAGCAGCTTTGGTACAGATTTTCCTGACATTCAGTACTTC | CASSFGTDFPDIQYF | TRBJ2-4 | few | NA | TRBV5-4
TGTGCTAGTGTTCCAACGGGTAGGCCCTACGAGCAGTACTTC | CASVPTGRPYEQYF | TRBJ2-7 | NA | NA | TRBV12-5
TGTGCCAGCAGCTCGCTCGGACAGGGAGGTAATGAAAAACTGTTTTTT | CASSSLGQGGNEKLFF | TRBJ1-4 | NA | TRBD1 | TRBV11-2
TGTGCCAGCAGCTTAACGGGCCAGGGGAAGAACGAGCAGTACTTC | CASSLTGQGKNEQYF | TRBJ2-7 | NA | NA | TRBV7-9
TGCGCCAGCAGCCCTAGCGGGAACGCAGATACGCAGTATTTT | CASSPSGNADTQYF | TRBJ2-3 | NA | TRBD2 | TRBV4-1
TGTGCCAGCAGTGGGTACAGTAATGGCTACACCTTC | CASSGYSNGYTF | TRBJ1-2 | NA | NA | TRBV2
TGCGCCAGCAGCGTGGGACAGGGAGATTATAGCAATCAGCCCCAGCATTTT | CASSVGQGDYSNQPQHF | TRBJ1-5 | NA | TRBD1 | TRBV5-1
TGTGCCACCAGTGTTTCCGGGACAGGGGGACGGGAAAGGGTGGAGACCCAGTACTTC | CATSVSGTGGRERVETQYF | TRBJ2-5 | NA | TRBD1 | TRBV24-1
TGTGCTAGCAGCTTAGGTAGGGGGGGATACTACGAGCAGTACTTC | CASSLGRGGYYEQYF | TRBJ2-7 | few | NA | TRBV7-7
TGTGCCAGCAGCCCCGGACAGGGGTTCTACCTCTCTGGAAACACCATATATTTT | CASSPGQGFYLSGNTIYF | TRBJ1-3 | NA | TRBD1 | TRBV7-6
TGCGCCAGCAGGAAGAGAAGCGGGAGGGCTGACGAGCAGTACTTC | CASRKRSGRADEQYF | TRBJ2-7 | NA | TRBD2 | TRBV10-2
TGTGCCAGCAGCTCCCAGGGGACAACTAATGAAAAACTGTTTTTT | CASSSQGTTNEKLFF | TRBJ1-4 | NA | NA | TRBV9
TGTGCCATCAGCAAACTCGCGGGACAGGGGAAAGCTTTCTTT | CAISKLAGQGKAFF | TRBJ1-1 | NA | TRBD1 | TRBV10-3
TGTGCCAGCAGCTTGGGACTAGCGGGCACCACAGATACGCAGTATTTT | CASSLGLAGTTDTQYF | TRBJ2-3 | NA | TRBD2 | TRBV7-9
TGTGCCAGCAGCCCATCCGGGACTAGCGGATACGAGCAGTACTTC | CASSPSGTSGYEQYF | TRBJ2-7 | once | TRBD2 | TRBV3-1/TRBV3-2
TGTGCCACCCAGGAGACAGGGGAGGCCTACGAGCAGTACTTC | CATQETGEAYEQYF | TRBJ2-7 | NA | TRBD1 | TRBV19
TGTGCCGGGAGGCGGGGGGCCTCCTACGAGCAGTACTTC | CAGRRGASYEQYF | TRBJ2-7 | few | TRBD2 | TRBV5-4
TGTGCCAGCAGCCAAGGAGCCTACGAGCAGTACTTC | CASSQGAYEQYF | TRBJ2-7 | NA | NA | TRBV3-1/TRBV3-2
TGTGCCAGTAGTCCCCGGGAGGGGCAAACAACTAATGAAAAACTGTTTTTT | CASSPREGQTTNEKLFF | TRBJ1-4 | NA | NA | TRBV19
TGTGCCAGCAGCCAAAGCCGGGACAGGGGCTACGAGCAGTACTTC | CASSQSRDRGYEQYF | TRBJ2-7 | NA | TRBD1 | TRBV7-9
TGTGCCAGCAGTTATCTAGGGGTCTCCTATGGCTACACCTTC | CASSYLGVSYGYTF | TRBJ1-2 | NA | NA | TRBV6-2/TRBV6-3
TGTGCCAGCAGCTTAGCCTTCAATGAGCAGTTCTTC | CASSLAFNEQFF | TRBJ2-1 | once | NA | TRBV7-2
TGTGCCAGCAGCCCCGGAGGGGGCAATCAGCCCCAGCATTTT | CASSPGGGNQPQHF | TRBJ1-5 | NA | NA | TRBV11-2
TGTGCCTGGAGTGTAGGGCGGGTTCACTACGAGCAGTACTTC | CAWSVGRVHYEQYF | TRBJ2-7 | once | NA | TRBV30
TGCGCCAGCAGCCAAGACTATTACAGGGGGGGTTCCATCACAGATACGCAGTATTTT | CASSQDYYRGGSITDTQYF | TRBJ2-3 | NA | NA | TRBV4-3
TGCGCCAGCAGCCAACGGACAGGGGTTATGAACTATGGCTACACCTTC | CASSQRTGVMNYGYTF | TRBJ1-2 | NA | TRBD1 | TRBV4-3